These 10 T cell receptor beta chains were sequenced from one sample in a study of blood T cell repertoires in COVID-19 (dated by TCRdb to the early 2020s). Libraries were made using the immunoSEQ multiplex PCR assay. The immuneACCESS repertoire file appears here via TCRdb, limited to in-frame rearrangements. These files lack a portion of the clones; in checked studies, under half of the deficit traces to unresolved V genes, and the cause of the others is not known. This sample gives approximately 100,000 clones in total; approximately 81% of them show up just once. Over 8.5% of the sample is taken by the ten largest. The sample taken for sequencing was peripheral blood. The receptors shown here come from a woman older than 75 with acute or convalescent COVID-19.

The chain couples TRBV29-1 to TRBJ2-5; D may be TRBD1 (6 bases). The V end lost 3 bases, the J end lost 5 bases, and 10 bases lay between the germline ends. Germline CDR1 is SQVTM and CDR2 is ANQGSEA. This CDR3 has 12 residues. CDR3 in amino acids: CSVEWGRETQYF. In nucleotides, the CDR3 is TGCAGCGTTGAGTGGGGGCGGGAGACCCAGTACTTC.

The chain is built from TRBV12-3 or TRBV12-4 and TRBJ2-3, with 11 bases aligning to TRBD2. The CDR3 has 13 amino acids. V lost 3 bases to trimming and J lost 14 bases; unmatched junction nucleotides: 7. CDR3 residues: CASSLVAGGDSYF. The CDR3 DNA sequence: TGTGCCAGCAGTTTGGTAGCGGGGGGGGATTCGTATTTT.

V gene TRBV18 combines with J gene TRBJ2-4; 11 bases are shared with TRBD1. The CDR3 runs 15 residues. The trim removed 5 bases at V and 1 base at J, leaving 1 base unmatched. From germline, CDR1 is KGHSH and CDR2 LQKENI. CDR3 DNA: TGTGCCAGCTCAGGGGACAGGGGGGCCAAAAACATTCAGTACTTC. Translating gives CASSGDRGAKNIQYF.

This clone has just a few counts. The rearrangement joins TRBV2 to TRBJ1-2; possibly TRBD1 for D (5 bases). Germline V CDR1 and CDR2: SNHLY, FYNNEI. Deletions cut 2 bases from V and 7 bases from J, with 17 bases between. This CDR3 spans 15 amino acids. CDR3 in amino acids: CASSERQGNGFGYTF. In nucleotides, the CDR3 is TGTGCCAGCAGTGAACGGCAGGGAAACGGGTTTGGCTACACCTTC.

V gene TRBV5-1 combines with J gene TRBJ1-2, with D maybe TRBD1 (5 bases). From germline, CDR1 is SGHRS and CDR2 YFSETQ. This CDR3 has 15 residues. The germline V and J ends were trimmed by 0 bases and 1 base, with 10 bases remaining between them. In DNA form, the CDR3 reads TGCGCCAGCAGCTTGGCCGACAGAAATAACTATGGCTACACCTTC. Its protein product is CASSLADRNNYGYTF.

This chain links TRBV5-4 with TRBJ2-7, with 7 bases fitting TRBD1. The CDR3 totals 13 residues. Germline V lookup: CDR1 SGHNT, CDR2 YYREEE (reference sequence). With V trimmed by 3 bases and J by 1 base, 1 base remained unmatched. CDR3 residues: CASSWGQSYEQYF. The CDR3 DNA reads TGTGCCAGCAGCTGGGGACAGTCCTACGAGCAGTACTTC.

This chain connects TRBV3-1 (or the pseudogene TRBV3-2) to TRBJ1-1; tentatively, D is TRBD1 (5 bases). Germline V CDR1 and CDR2: LGHDT, YNNKEL (reference sequence). The CDR3 has 15 residues. V was cut by 0 bases and J by 0 bases, with 8 bases left in between. CDR3 bases: TGTGCCAGCAGCCAAGAGACAGCCATGAACACTGAAGCTTTCTTT. Protein product: CASSQETAMNTEAFF.

This sequence joins TRBV5-1 and TRBJ2-6; 9 nucleotides line up with TRBD2. The CDR3 contains 19 residues. Looked up from germline, CDR1 is SGHRS and CDR2 is YFSETQ. V lost 5 bases, J lost 2 bases, and 14 bases stayed unmatched. The CDR3 sequence is CASRLQAGGRLAGANVLTF. The DNA for the CDR3 is TGCGCCAGCAGGTTGCAAGCGGGGGGCCGTCTTGCTGGGGCCAACGTCCTGACTTTC.

This CDR3 is CASSPSYSSSGNTIYF. CDR3 nucleotides: TGTGCCAGCAGCCCTTCTTACTCGAGCTCTGGAAACACCATATATTTT. The V and J genes are TRBV11-2 and TRBJ1-3, with D unresolved. V was cut by 5 bases and J by 0 bases, with 14 bases left in between. There are 16 residues in the CDR3. Germline V CDR1 and CDR2: SGHAT, FQNNGV.

The rearrangement links TRBV7-8 to TRBJ2-7; no reliable D call. From germline, CDR1 is SGHVS and CDR2 FQNEAQ. CDR3 length equals 14 residues. V was shortened by 1 base and J by 2 bases, with 9 bases between the two germline ends. The CDR3 DNA sequence: TGTGCCAGCAGCTTAGAGGCAGGAACCTACGAGCAGTACGTC. Amino acid sequence: CASSLEAGTYEQYV.